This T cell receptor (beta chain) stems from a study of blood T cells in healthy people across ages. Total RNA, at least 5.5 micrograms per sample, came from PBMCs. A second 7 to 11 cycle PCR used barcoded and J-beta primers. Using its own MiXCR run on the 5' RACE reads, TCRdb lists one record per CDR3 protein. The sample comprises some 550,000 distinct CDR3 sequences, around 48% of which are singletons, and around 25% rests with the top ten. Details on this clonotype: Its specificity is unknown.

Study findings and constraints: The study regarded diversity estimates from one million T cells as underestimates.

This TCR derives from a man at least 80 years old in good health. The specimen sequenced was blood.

The CDR3 nucleotides read TGCAGCGTCCTCTCTACAGGGGTTTTGACTGAAGCTTTCTTT. Its protein is CSVLSTGVLTEAFF. J is TRBJ1-1 and V is TRBV29-1, with 7 bases matching TRBD1. The germline gives CDR1 SQVTM, CDR2 ANQGSEA. CDR3 length: 14 amino acids. J was trimmed by 5 bases and V by 6 bases; bases with no gene match: 12.